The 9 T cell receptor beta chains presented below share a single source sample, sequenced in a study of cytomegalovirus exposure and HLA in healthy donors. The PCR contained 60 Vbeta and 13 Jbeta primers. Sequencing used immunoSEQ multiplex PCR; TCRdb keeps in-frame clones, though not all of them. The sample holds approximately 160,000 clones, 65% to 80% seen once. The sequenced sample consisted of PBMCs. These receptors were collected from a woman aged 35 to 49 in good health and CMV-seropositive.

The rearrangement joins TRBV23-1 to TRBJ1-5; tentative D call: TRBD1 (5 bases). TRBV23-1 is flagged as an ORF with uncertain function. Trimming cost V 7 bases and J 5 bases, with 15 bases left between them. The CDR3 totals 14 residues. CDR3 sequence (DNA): TGCGCCAGCACTGGCAGGGCGGTGGATCAGCCCCAGCATTTT. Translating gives CASTGRAVDQPQHF.

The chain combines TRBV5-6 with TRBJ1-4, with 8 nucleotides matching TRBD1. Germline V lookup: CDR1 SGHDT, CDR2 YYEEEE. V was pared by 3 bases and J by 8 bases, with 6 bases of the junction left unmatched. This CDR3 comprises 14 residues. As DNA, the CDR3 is TGTGCCAGCAGCTCGCAGGGGGCAAGGGAAAAACTGTTTTTT. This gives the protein CASSSQGAREKLFF. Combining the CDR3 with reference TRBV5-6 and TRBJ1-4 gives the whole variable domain DAGVTQSPTHLIKTRGQQVTLRCSPKSGHDTVSWYQQALGQGPQFIFQYYEEEERQRGNFPDRFSGHQFPNYSSELNVNALLLGDSALYLCASSSQGAREKLFFGSGTQLSVL.

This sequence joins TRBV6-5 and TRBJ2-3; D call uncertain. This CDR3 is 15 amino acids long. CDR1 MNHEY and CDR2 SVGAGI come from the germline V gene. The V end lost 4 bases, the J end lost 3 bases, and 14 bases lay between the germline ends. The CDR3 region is CASSFTKYSTDTQYF. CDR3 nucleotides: TGTGCCAGCAGTTTTACCAAGTACTCAACAGATACGCAGTATTTT.

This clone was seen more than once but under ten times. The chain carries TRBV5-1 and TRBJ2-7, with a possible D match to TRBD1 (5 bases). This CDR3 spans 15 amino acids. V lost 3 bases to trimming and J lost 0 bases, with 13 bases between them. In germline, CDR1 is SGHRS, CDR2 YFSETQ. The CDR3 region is CASSSGHTSSYEQYF. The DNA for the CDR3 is TGCGCCAGCAGCTCCGGACATACGAGCTCCTACGAGCAGTACTTC.

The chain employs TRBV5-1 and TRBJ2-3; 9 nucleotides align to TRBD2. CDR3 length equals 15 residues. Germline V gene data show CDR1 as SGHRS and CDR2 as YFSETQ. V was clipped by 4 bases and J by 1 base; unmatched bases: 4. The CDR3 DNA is TGCGCCAGCAGCAGCATAGCGGGGGGCACAGATACGCAGTATTTT. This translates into CASSSIAGGTDTQYF.

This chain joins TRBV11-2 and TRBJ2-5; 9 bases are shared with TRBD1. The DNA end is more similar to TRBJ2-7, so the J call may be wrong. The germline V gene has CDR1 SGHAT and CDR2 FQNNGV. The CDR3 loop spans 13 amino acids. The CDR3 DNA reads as TGTGCCAGCGGCAAGGACAGGGGCCACGAGCAGTACTTC. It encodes CASGKDRGHEQYF.

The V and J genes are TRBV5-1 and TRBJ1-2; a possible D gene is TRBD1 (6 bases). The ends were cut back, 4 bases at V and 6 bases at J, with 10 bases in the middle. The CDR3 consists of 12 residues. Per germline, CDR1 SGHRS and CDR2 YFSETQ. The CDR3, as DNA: TGCGCCAGCAGCGCTGACAGGAATGGCTACACCTTC. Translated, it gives CASSADRNGYTF.

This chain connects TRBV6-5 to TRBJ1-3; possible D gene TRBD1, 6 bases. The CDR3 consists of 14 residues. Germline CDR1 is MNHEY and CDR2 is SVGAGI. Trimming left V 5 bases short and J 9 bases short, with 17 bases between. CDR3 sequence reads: CASSHGQTQGTIYF. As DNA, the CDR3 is TGTGCCAGCAGTCACGGACAGACCCAAGGCACCATATATTTT.

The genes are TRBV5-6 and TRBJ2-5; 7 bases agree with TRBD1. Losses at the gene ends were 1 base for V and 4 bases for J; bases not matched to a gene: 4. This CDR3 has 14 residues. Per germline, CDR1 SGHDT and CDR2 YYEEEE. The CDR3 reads CASSLKGAGETQYF. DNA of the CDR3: TGTGCCAGCAGCTTGAAGGGGGCCGGAGAGACCCAGTACTTC.